Here is one TCR beta chain with its context. This CDR3 region has 15 residues. CDR1 and CDR2 from the germline V gene are MDHEN and SYDVKM. The V gene end was trimmed by 3 bases and the J gene end by 6 bases; junction bases not matched to a gene: 10. Repertoires were generated with immunoSEQ multiplex PCR, while TCRdb's copy carries only in-frame clones and drops some. Of 2 million to 2.5 million clones detected, approximately 95% appear once; the ten largest clones hold about 0.37%. None of the donors, who were healthy HIV-negative adults, had recently had acute infections or vaccinations. Subsets obtained from CD4+ cells comprised CD45RA+ naive and CD45RA-negative memory cells. The sample is drawn from a study of shared clonotypes between healthy human individuals.

The sequenced sample consisted of naive CD4+ T cells from PBMCs. This sample's subset: CD45RA+ positively selected. V gene TRBV28 combines with J gene TRBJ2-7, with TRBD1 identical over 8 bases. This TCR was sampled from a man in his late teens or twenties in good health. Some clones in this sample may be carry-over from other donors' samples. The CDR3 DNA reads TGTGCCAGCAGTTTCGGAGCAGGGGGCATCCGCGAGCAGTACTTC. It is translated as CASSFGAGGIREQYF. The complete variable domain, with remaining parts taken from reference TRBV28 and TRBJ2-7, reads DVKVTQSSRYLVKRTGEKVFLECVQDMDHENMFWYRQDPGLGLRLIYFSYDVKMKEKGDIPEGYSVSREKKERFSLILESASTNQTSMYLCASSFGAGGIREQYFGPGTRLTVT.